This T cell receptor (beta chain) was sequenced in a study of shared clonotypes between healthy human individuals. Notes on the study in general: Limitation of the genetic and exposure-history diversity represented came from the few donors. A reduction in generation probabilities was seen for non-shared clonotypes relative to those shared by all four donors.

The protocol was immunoSEQ multiplex PCR, while the TCRdb copy is restricted to in-frame clones and leaves out a portion. Of about 1,500,000 clones listed, 95% to 97% are singletons. In regard to this clone: Its antigen is undetermined.

None of the donors, who were healthy HIV-negative adults, had recently had acute infections or vaccinations. V lost 8 bases, J lost 3 bases, and 6 bases stayed unmatched. In germline, CDR1 is MNHEY, CDR2 SVGAGI. The CDR3 is made up of 14 amino acids. The clonotype originates from a man aged 25 to 40 in good health. The sequencing sample was made of naive CD4+ T cells sorted from blood. Stated subset: CD45RA+ positively selected. The chain couples TRBV6-5 to TRBJ2-7, with 11 bases identical to TRBD2. The CDR3 DNA sequence: TGTGCCAGCGGCCTAACTAGCGGGAGCTACGAGCAGTACTTC. Translated, it gives CASGLTSGSYEQYF.